This T cell receptor beta chain was captured by sequencing in a study of cytomegalovirus exposure and HLA in healthy donors. Study background: It was reported in a later analysis that the same platform had been used for the approximately 120 validation repertoires as for the approximately 700 first-cohort repertoires.

Assay: immunoSEQ multiplex PCR; the TCRdb copy retains only in-frame clones and omits some. The table has 95,000 to 150,000 clones, 70% to 90% seen once. In the case of this clone: The antigen remains unidentified.

General study findings and limits: Specificity for CMV antigens was confirmed in vitro for three of the CMV-associated chains. The authors listed some 160 TCR beta chains as cytomegalovirus-associated.

The trim removed 5 bases at V and 7 bases at J, leaving 4 bases unmatched. There are 12 residues in the CDR3. From germline, CDR1 is SGHAT and CDR2 FQNNGV. The sequencing sample was made of PBMCs. The TCR comes from a woman aged 18-29 years in good health and CMV-seronegative. The chain couples TRBV11-2 to TRBJ1-1; 7 bases are a match to TRBD1. CDR3 DNA: TGTGCCAGCAGCCAGGGGGATGATGAAGCTTTCTTT. Translating it yields CASSQGDDEAFF.